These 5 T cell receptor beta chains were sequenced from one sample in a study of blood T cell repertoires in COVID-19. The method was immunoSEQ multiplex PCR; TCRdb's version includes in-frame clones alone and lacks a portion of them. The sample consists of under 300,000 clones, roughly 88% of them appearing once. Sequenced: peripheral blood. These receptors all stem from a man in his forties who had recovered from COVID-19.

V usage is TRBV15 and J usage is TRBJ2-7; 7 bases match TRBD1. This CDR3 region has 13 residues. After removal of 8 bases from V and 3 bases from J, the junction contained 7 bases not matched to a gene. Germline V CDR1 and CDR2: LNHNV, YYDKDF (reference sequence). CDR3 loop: CATGTESIYEQYF. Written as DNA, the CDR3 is TGTGCCACCGGGACAGAGTCCATCTACGAGCAGTACTTC.

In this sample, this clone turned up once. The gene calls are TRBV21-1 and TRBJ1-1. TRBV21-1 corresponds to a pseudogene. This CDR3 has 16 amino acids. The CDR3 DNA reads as TGTGCCAGCAGCACCCTGTTCCCTAATTGGAACACTGAAGCTTTCTTT. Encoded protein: CASSTLFPNWNTEAFF.

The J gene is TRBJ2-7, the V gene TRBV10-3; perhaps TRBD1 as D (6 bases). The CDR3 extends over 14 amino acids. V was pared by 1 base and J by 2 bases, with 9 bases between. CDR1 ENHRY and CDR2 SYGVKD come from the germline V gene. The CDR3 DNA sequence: TGTGCCATCAGTGAGTTCAGGGGCCCCTACGAGCAGTACTTC. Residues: CAISEFRGPYEQYF.

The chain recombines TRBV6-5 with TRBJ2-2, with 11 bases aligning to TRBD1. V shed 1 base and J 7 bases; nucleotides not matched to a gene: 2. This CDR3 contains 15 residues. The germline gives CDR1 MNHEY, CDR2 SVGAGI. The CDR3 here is CASSYFGTGGGELFF. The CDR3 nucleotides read TGTGCCAGCAGTTACTTCGGGACAGGGGGCGGGGAGCTGTTTTTT.

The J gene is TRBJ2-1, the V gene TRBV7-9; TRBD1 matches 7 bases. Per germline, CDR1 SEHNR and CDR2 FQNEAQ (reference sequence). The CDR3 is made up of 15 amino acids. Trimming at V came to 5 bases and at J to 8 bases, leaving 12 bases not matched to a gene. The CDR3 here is CASSGKGAYNDEQFF. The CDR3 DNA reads TGTGCCAGCAGCGGAAAGGGGGCCTACAACGATGAGCAGTTCTTC.